This T cell receptor beta chain derives from a study of long-term antiretroviral therapy in people with HIV (dated by TCRdb to between 2020 and 2023). The study in broad terms: The earliest samples were collected roughly a decade before the 2015 WHO recommendation for immediate ART, at a time when ART was usually postponed until CD4 counts fell. A total of 192 cryopreserved PBMC samples were contributed to the cohort by 30 adults with confirmed HIV infection, with samples collected serially over a mean of 6 years (range 1-12). No cross-contamination during QIAcube processing was seen in test extractions of a monoclonal T-cell line run alongside 30 or so polyclonal samples. Whether ART initiation and durable HIV suppression were associated with changes in peripheral blood TRB repertoire composition and diversity was tested in a retrospective serial study. About 40% of the roughly 30 participants with HIV were female. Beyond this particular receptor, the publication reports: Because pre-ART samples had limited cell numbers, profiling was done on unsorted PBMC rather than on sorted CD4+ and CD8+ T cells. Starting ART was linked to a significant rise in TRB diversity, yet even after long-term ART the diversity remained significantly lower than in transplant donor controls. Since PBMC availability was limited, sequencing covered only the TCR beta chain, with no alpha chain pairing. Compared with controls, HIV repertoires had narrower CDR3 length ranges, and the network structure pointed to an antigen-experienced repertoire that shifted only slightly toward naive after ART. The samples span the years 2004 to 2017, and the ART regimens used at that time may not be as effective as current regimens. The repertoire was dominated across all time points by expanded TRB clones identified before ART initiation, although this dominance was seen to fluctuate and to decrease in many PLHIV after ART. No data were available on ART adherence, viral resistance or therapy changes, limiting inferences about post-ART repertoire changes.

The immunoSEQ hsTCRB v3.0 assay was used at survey level resolution to sequence the TRB variable region. The targeted TRB sequencing depth was 40,000-50,000 T-cell genomes per sample. TRB libraries were pooled and sequenced on an Illumina MiSeq using a v3 150-cycle kit. As for the original processing: Repertoire analysis ran in R within a reproducible Nextflow workflow covering QC, data transformation and analysis. Custom analyses were implemented in LymphoSeq2, an R package for AIRR-Seq data exploration. Several samples that yielded fewer than 5000 total TRB sequences were excluded, so that around 190 HIV repertoires were analyzed. Of the 188 retained HIV repertoires, approximately 57 were collected before and more than 120 after ART initiation. Repertoires were downsampled to 5000 TRB nucleotide sequences, with summary statistics averaged over 100 downsampling iterations. Only TRB sequences with CDR3 regions of at least seven amino acids were retained for analysis. A Shannon entropy-derived clonality score and the Gini coefficient were used to measure diversity. In the repertoire networks, any two of the top 5000 CDR3 amino acid sequences were linked whenever the two sequences differed by an edit distance of one. For TRB CDR3 amino acid sequences, GLIPH2 was used to predict antigen specificity groups and MHC restriction. To flag known CMV, EBV, HIV or tissue antigen associations, CDR3 amino acid sequences were matched against VDJdb and McPAS-TCR. Pre-ART, post-ART and control groups were compared with Wilcoxon signed-rank tests and Holm-Bonferroni correction. TCRdb's version of the immuneACCESS table is confined to in-frame rearrangements and falls short of the full clone set. An unresolved V gene accounts for under half of the shortfall where checked; the remainder is of unknown origin. V and J calls and clone size come straight from that table; D and trimming were deduced from the DNA. This sample has about 23,000 clones in its table, and around 80% of those were observed once. Clones ranked in the top ten supply 5% of the sample.

The cysteine opens and the phenylalanine closes a CDR3 of 12 amino acids. Of the read, only the CDR3 DNA is kept; its 36 bases are in frame from base 1. CDR1 and CDR2, per the germline V gene, are SGHTS and YDEGEE. V and J are truncated by 1 base and 14 bases respectively, leaving an intervening sequence of 13 bases. To be included, a participant needed at least one PBMC sample from before ART initiation plus at least two post-ART samples. All participants with HIV were treated in the United States of America. Cryopreserved samples of about 0.95-10 million PBMC were thawed and washed before DNA extraction. At the time of the earliest PBMC sample, participants with HIV were aged between about 20 and 54 years. PBMC samples from each participant spanned 1-4 timepoints before ART initiation and 2-8 timepoints after ART initiation, with a median of 7 samples. For every participant, serial HIV viral load, CD4+ T-cell count, ART history and demographic data were obtained. Using a Qiagen kit on a QIAcube, genomic DNA was extracted from unsorted PBMC, with samples processed in batches of 12.

This clone came up once. The antigen it recognizes is unknown. Per-nucleotide qualities are absent, and no much larger clonotype sits a single base away. This specimen was unsorted PBMCs, taken 0.3 years after starting antiretroviral therapy. This chain joins TRBV5-8 to TRBJ2-1; a tentative D call is TRBD1 (5 bases match). The sequence derives from a man aged 50 or older with HIV. The sequenced DNA is TGTGCCAGCAGCTTGCAAGGAAGGGGTGAGTTCTTC. This gives the protein CASSLQGRGEFF.